This T cell receptor (beta chain) was retrieved from a study of blood T cell repertoires in COVID-19. Overall study: The cDNA or gDNA used as material had been derived from T cells, B-cell-depleted T cells, or PBMCs.

CDR3 length: 15 amino acids. CDR1 is LGHDT, CDR2 YNNKEL, per germline (reference sequence). V was shortened by 5 bases and J by 4 bases, with 15 bases between the two germline ends. Per the original methods: Reference gene primer amplification yielded estimated nucleated cell counts. Profiling relied on immunoSEQ multiplex PCR, and the TCRdb table lists in-frame clones only, not all of them. That table furnishes V, J and clone size, whereas the DNA furnished D and trimming. The table has roughly 350,000 clones, around 87% seen once. Those enrolled in Seattle joined during active infection and were followed longitudinally afterward.

This chain joins TRBV3-1 (or the pseudogene TRBV3-2) and TRBJ1-3, with D possibly matching TRBD1 (6 bases). This clonotype was sampled from a woman aged 25-40 years with COVID-19, enrolled during active disease. Sample: peripheral blood. The CDR3 coding sequence is TGTGCCAGCAGCACAGGGAGTTCGGCCGGAAACACCATATATTTT. It encodes CASSTGSSAGNTIYF.